This passage covers 21 T cell receptor beta chains from one sample sequenced in a study of monozygotic twins with cystic fibrosis. Profiling relied on immunoSEQ multiplex PCR, and the TCRdb table lists in-frame clones only, not all of them. Counted here are approximately 33,000 clones, 84% occurring once; the ten biggest clones make up around 1.7%. The sample taken for sequencing was blood. The receptors derive from a girl aged 2 to 10 with cystic fibrosis.

This sequence joins TRBV6-5 and TRBJ2-2; 8 bases match TRBD1. The CDR3 is 15 amino acids. J was trimmed by 3 bases and V by 4 bases; bases with no gene match: 4. Germline V gene sequence: CDR1 MNHEY, CDR2 SVGAGI. The DNA for the CDR3 is TGTGCCAGCAGTTCACAGGGGGTTGACACCGGGGAGCTGTTTTTT. Translation gives CASSSQGVDTGELFF.

The chain couples TRBV6-6 to TRBJ2-1, with 11 bases aligning to TRBD2. Unmatched junction bases numbered 4, after V lost 5 bases and J lost 4 bases. Germline V gene data show CDR1 as MNHNY and CDR2 as SVGAGI (reference sequence). The CDR3 totals 15 residues. CDR3 bases: TGTGCCAGCAGTCTACGACTAGCGGGGTACAATGAGCAGTTCTTC. Its translation: CASSLRLAGYNEQFF.

This rearrangement joins TRBV9 to TRBJ2-1; 7 bases align to TRBD2. Trimming cost V 3 bases and J 0 bases; bases outside gene matches: 3. This CDR3 region has 15 residues. CDR1 is SGDLS, CDR2 YYNGEE, per germline. The CDR3 loop reads CASSAGTTSYNEQFF. DNA of the CDR3: TGTGCCAGCAGCGCCGGGACTACCTCCTACAATGAGCAGTTCTTC.

This clone was recorded once. This chain uses TRBV7-2 with TRBJ1-5, with 7 positions matching TRBD1. There are 14 residues in the CDR3. V lost 2 bases and J lost 2; bases outside the gene matches: 0. Germline V CDR1 and CDR2: SGHTA, FQGNSA. The chain's CDR3 is CASSLTGGNQPQHF. The CDR3 DNA sequence: TGTGCCAGCAGCTTAACAGGGGGCAATCAGCCCCAGCATTTT.

This rearrangement joins TRBV4-3 to TRBJ2-1; D not certain. Germline assignment: CDR1 LGHNA and CDR2 YSLEER. The V gene lost 4 bases and the J gene lost 4 bases, with 14 bases spanning the gap. The CDR3 extends over 15 amino acids. The CDR3 reads CASSLDRPKYNEQFF. The CDR3 DNA reads TGCGCCAGCAGCCTTGATCGCCCCAAATACAATGAGCAGTTCTTC.

This clone has only one observation. The chain joins TRBV7-2 to TRBJ2-3; 11 bases agree with TRBD2. From germline, CDR1 is SGHTA and CDR2 FQGNSA. V dropped 1 base and J dropped 6; count of bases not matched to a gene: 9. This CDR3 region has 17 residues. The CDR3 loop is CASSLDYTSGGGDTQYF. The CDR3 bases are TGTGCCAGCAGCTTAGACTACACTAGCGGGGGTGGTGATACGCAGTATTTT.

As DNA, the CDR3 is TGTGCCAGCAGCCGAGGACTAGCCGAGCAGTACTTC. Protein product: CASSRGLAEQYF. V gene TRBV14 combines with J gene TRBJ2-7; TRBD2 matches at 8 bases. Germline CDR1 SGHDN, CDR2 FVKESK. The CDR3 runs to 12 residues. V shed 4 bases and J 6 bases; nucleotides not matched to a gene: 2.

The chain couples TRBV6-1 to TRBJ2-7; possibly TRBD2 for D (5 bases). This CDR3 has 16 amino acids. Germline V gene sequence: CDR1 MNHNS, CDR2 SASEGT. V lost 2 bases and J lost 0, with 14 bases in between. Written as DNA, the CDR3 is TGTGCCAGCAGTGAACTGGCGGGCCGGAGCTCCTACGAGCAGTACTTC. This gives the protein CASSELAGRSSYEQYF.

The chain combines TRBV5-4 with TRBJ2-1, with D perhaps matching TRBD1 (6 bases). Trimming cost V 4 bases and J 0 bases, with 11 bases left between them. This CDR3 region has 15 residues. Germline V gene sequence: CDR1 SGHNT, CDR2 YYREEE (reference sequence). The CDR3 loop is CASSTDSYSYNEQFF. The DNA of the CDR3 is TGTGCCAGCAGCACGGACAGCTACTCCTACAATGAGCAGTTCTTC.

The V call is TRBV5-1, the J call TRBJ2-7; 7 bases agree with TRBD1. CDR3 length equals 12 residues. The germline V gene has CDR1 SGHRS and CDR2 YFSETQ. J was trimmed by 3 bases and V by 5 bases; bases with no gene match: 2. The CDR3 DNA is TGCGCCAGCAGTCCAGGGGGCTACGAGCAGTACTTC. As protein: CASSPGGYEQYF.

Notes on this clone: The junction differs from germline at one of its ends, possibly a read error. The chain has TRBV5-6 and TRBJ2-5; D gene ambiguous. The CDR3 has 14 residues. From germline, CDR1 is SGHDT and CDR2 YYEEEE. The CDR3 protein is CASSSWIAQGTQYF. CDR3 nucleotides: TGTGCCAGCAGCTCATGGATCGCGCAAGGGACCCAGTACTTC.

V usage is TRBV9 and J usage is TRBJ1-6, with 7 nucleotides matching TRBD1. Germline values: CDR1 SGDLS, CDR2 YYNGEE. There are 15 residues in the CDR3. With V trimmed by 2 bases and J by 7 bases, 6 bases remained unmatched. This CDR3 is CASSVGGQTNSPLHF. The CDR3 nucleotides read TGTGCCAGCAGCGTGGGGGGACAGACCAATTCACCCCTCCACTTT.

The CDR3 nucleotides are TGTGCCAGCAGTTACACGGCCAGCCTCTATGGCTACACCTTC. Its translation is CASSYTASLYGYTF. The rearrangement uses TRBV6-5 and TRBJ1-2; no clear D. Germline CDR1 reads MNHEY; CDR2 reads SVGAGI. The CDR3 consists of 14 residues. V lost 2 bases and J 4 bases, leaving 11 bases between the germline ends.

This chain joins TRBV30 and TRBJ1-1; 8 positions match TRBD1. The CDR3 totals 14 residues. The V gene's germline CDR1 is GTSNPN and CDR2 SVGIG (reference sequence). The V and J ends lost 6 bases and 4 bases, in that order; junction bases with no gene match: 10. CDR3 sequence: CACSPRGLSTEAFF. The CDR3 bases are TGTGCCTGCTCCCCCAGGGGGCTGAGCACTGAAGCTTTCTTT. Complete variable domain (other parts from reference TRBV30 and TRBJ1-1): SQTIHQWPATLVQPVGSPLSLECTVEGTSNPNLYWYRQAAGRGLQLLFYSVGIGQISSEVPQNLSASRPQDRQFILSSKKLLLSDSGFYLCACSPRGLSTEAFFGQGTRLTVV.

The sample holds a few counts of this clone. V and J are TRBV5-6 and TRBJ2-7, with D perhaps TRBD2 (5 bases). Trimming cost V 0 bases and J 0 bases, with 10 bases left between them. Germline V gives CDR1 SGHDT, CDR2 YYEEEE. The CDR3 is made up of 15 amino acids. The CDR3 DNA reads TGTGCCAGCAGCTTGGGGCCTCGGGACTCCTACGAGCAGTACTTC. This translates into CASSLGPRDSYEQYF.

The chain recombines TRBV30 with TRBJ2-1; a weak D match, TRBD2 (5 bases). This CDR3 comprises 13 residues. V lost 4 bases and J 0 bases, leaving 7 bases between the germline ends. Germline CDR1 is GTSNPN and CDR2 is SVGIG (reference sequence). The CDR3 protein is CAWNRGSYNEQFF. The CDR3, as DNA: TGTGCCTGGAACCGGGGCTCCTACAATGAGCAGTTCTTC.

The chain carries TRBV4-1 and TRBJ1-2; 7 bases are shared with TRBD1. The J segment lost 4 bases and the V segment lost 1 base, leaving 0 bases of the junction unmatched. Germline CDR1 reads MGHRA; CDR2 reads YSYEKL. The CDR3 is 13 residues long. In nucleotides, the CDR3 is TGCGCCAGCAGCCAAGGGACAGGCTATGGCTACACCTTC. It specifies CASSQGTGYGYTF.

This chain's CDR3 is CASSLEVGRLSETQYF. DNA of the CDR3: TGTGCCAGCAGCTTGGAAGTCGGCAGGTTATCAGAGACCCAGTACTTC. The chain links TRBV5-6 to TRBJ2-5; D uncertain. Per germline, CDR1 SGHDT and CDR2 YYEEEE. The ends were cut back, 0 bases at V and 4 bases at J, with 16 bases in the middle. This CDR3 contains 16 residues.

The chain recombines TRBV5-1 with TRBJ2-6; TRBD2 agrees at 10 bases. The germline gives CDR1 SGHRS, CDR2 YFSETQ. The CDR3 length is 18 residues. V lost 5 bases, J lost 0 bases, and 8 bases stayed unmatched. This chain's CDR3 is CASSPPTSGYSGANVLTF. CDR3 DNA sequence: TGCGCCAGCAGTCCCCCGACTAGCGGGTACTCTGGGGCCAACGTCCTGACTTTC.

The chain links TRBV4-1 to TRBJ2-7; D uncertain. The germline CDR1 and CDR2 sequences are MGHRA and YSYEKL. The CDR3 has 13 amino acids. Between the trimmed V and J ends, which lost 3 bases and 2 bases, there was a span of 8 bases. CDR3 sequence reads: CASSQGGPYEQYF. The CDR3 nucleotides are TGCGCCAGCAGCCAGGGCGGTCCCTACGAGCAGTACTTC.

This clone was seen a handful of times. This chain joins TRBV5-6 and TRBJ1-2; D call uncertain. Germline loops: CDR1 SGHDT, CDR2 YYEEEE. The CDR3 length is 12 residues. Trimming removed 3 bases from V and 2 bases from J, with 5 bases in between. CDR3 sequence (DNA): TGTGCCAGCAGCTCCCAGAACTATGGCTACACCTTC. Protein product: CASSSQNYGYTF.